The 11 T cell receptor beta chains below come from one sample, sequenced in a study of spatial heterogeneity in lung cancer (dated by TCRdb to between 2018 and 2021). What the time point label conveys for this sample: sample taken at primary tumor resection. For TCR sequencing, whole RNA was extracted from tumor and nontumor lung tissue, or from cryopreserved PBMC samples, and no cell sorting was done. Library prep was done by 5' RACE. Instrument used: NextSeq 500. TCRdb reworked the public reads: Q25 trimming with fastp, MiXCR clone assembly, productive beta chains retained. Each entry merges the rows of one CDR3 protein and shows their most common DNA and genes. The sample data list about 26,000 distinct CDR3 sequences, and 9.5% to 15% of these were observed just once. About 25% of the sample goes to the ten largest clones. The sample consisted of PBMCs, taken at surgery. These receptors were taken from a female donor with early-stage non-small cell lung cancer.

CDR3: CSARGLERETGELFF. For the CDR3, the DNA is TGCAGTGCAAGGGGACTGGAGCGGGAGACCGGGGAGCTGTTTTTT. This chain joins TRBV20-1 and TRBJ2-2; 8 bases are shared with TRBD2. The CDR3 runs 15 residues. Trimming cost V 6 bases and J 5 bases; bases outside gene matches: 11. CDR1 DFQATT and CDR2 SNEGSKA come from the germline V gene (reference sequence).

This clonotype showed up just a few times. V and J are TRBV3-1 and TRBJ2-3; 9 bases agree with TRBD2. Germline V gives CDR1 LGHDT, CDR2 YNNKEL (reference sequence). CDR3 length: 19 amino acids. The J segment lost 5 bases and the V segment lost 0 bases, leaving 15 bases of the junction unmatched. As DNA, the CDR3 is TGTGCCAGCAGCCAAGAACTTCGCGGGGGGGCAGTAGGGAAAGATACGCAGTATTTT. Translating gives CASSQELRGGAVGKDTQYF.

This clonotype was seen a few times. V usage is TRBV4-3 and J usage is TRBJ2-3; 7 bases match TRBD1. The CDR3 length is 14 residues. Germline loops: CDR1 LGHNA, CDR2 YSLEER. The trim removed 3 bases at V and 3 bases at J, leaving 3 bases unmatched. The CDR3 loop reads CASSQTGKTDTQYF. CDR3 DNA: TGCGCCAGCAGCCAGACAGGGAAGACAGATACGCAGTATTTT.

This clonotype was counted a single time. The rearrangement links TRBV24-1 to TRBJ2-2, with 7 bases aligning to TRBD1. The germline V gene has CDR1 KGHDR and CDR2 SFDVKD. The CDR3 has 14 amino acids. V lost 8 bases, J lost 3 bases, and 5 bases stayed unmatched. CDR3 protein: CATKGAGDTGELFF. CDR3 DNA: TGTGCCACCAAGGGGGCAGGGGACACCGGGGAGCTGTTTTTT.

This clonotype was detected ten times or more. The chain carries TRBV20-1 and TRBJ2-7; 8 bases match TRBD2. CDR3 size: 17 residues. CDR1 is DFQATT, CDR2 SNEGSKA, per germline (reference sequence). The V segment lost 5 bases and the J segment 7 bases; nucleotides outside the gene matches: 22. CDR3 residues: CSAELTRREAPPWEQYF. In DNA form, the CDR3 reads TGCAGTGCTGAACTAACTAGGCGGGAGGCTCCCCCCTGGGAGCAGTACTTC.

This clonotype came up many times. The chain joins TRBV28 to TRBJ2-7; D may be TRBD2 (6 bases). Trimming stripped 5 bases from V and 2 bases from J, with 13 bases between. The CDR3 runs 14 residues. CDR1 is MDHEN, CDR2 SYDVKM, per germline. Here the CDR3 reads CASSHGWGAYEQYV. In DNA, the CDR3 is TGTGCCAGCAGTCATGGGTGGGGGGCCTACGAGCAGTACGTC.

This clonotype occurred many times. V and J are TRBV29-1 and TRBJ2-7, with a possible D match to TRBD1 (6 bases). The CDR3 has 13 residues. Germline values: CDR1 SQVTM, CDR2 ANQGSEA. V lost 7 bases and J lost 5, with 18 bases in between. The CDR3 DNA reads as TGCAGCGGCTCTAAGACAGGCGCTAACGAGCAGTACTTC. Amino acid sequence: CSGSKTGANEQYF.

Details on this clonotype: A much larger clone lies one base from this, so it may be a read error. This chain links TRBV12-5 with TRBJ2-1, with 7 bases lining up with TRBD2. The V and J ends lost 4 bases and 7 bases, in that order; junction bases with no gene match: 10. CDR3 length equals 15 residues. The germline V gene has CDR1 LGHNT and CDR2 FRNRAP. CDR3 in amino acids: CASGSASGDGNEQFF. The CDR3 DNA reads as TGTGCTAGTGGTTCAGCCAGCGGGGATGGGAATGAGCAGTTCTTC.

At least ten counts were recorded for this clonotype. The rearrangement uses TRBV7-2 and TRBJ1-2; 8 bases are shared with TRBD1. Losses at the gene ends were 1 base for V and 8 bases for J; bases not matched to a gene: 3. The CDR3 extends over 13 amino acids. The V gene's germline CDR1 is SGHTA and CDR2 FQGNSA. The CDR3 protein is CASSLGSGGGYTF. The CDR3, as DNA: TGTGCCAGCAGCTTAGGGTCAGGGGGCGGCTACACCTTC.

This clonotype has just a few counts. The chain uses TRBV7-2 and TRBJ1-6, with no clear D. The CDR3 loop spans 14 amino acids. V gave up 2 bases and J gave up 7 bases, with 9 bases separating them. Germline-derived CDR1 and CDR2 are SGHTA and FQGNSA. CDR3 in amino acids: CASSLSRRNSPLHF. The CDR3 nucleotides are TGTGCCAGCAGCTTATCACGTCGGAATTCACCCCTCCACTTT. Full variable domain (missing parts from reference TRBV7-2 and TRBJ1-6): GAGVSQSPSNKVTEKGKDVELRCDPISGHTALYWYRQSLGQGLEFLIYFQGNSAPDKSGLPSDRFSAERTGGSVSTLTIQRTQQEDSAVYLCASSLSRRNSPLHFGNGTRLTVT.

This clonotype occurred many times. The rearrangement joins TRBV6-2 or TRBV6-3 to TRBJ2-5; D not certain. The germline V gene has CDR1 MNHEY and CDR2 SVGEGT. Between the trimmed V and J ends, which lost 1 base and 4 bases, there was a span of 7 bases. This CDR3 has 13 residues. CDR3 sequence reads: CASSYLAGETQYF. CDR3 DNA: TGTGCCAGCAGTTACTTGGCCGGAGAGACCCAGTACTTC.